The 5 T cell receptor beta chains reported below all come from one sample, sequenced in a study of blood T cells in healthy people across ages. The second PCR ran roughly 6 to 11 cycles with a sample-barcoded 5' primer and J-beta primers. TCRdb used MiXCR to reprocess the 5' RACE reads, holding one entry per CDR3 protein. The sample shows roughly 2 million distinct CDR3 sequences, 49% of them seen only once. Material: blood. Receptor source: a middle-aged woman in good health.

This chain links TRBV7-2 with TRBJ2-1, with D perhaps given as TRBD1 or TRBD2 (5 bases each). This CDR3 has 13 residues. The ends were cut back, 7 bases at V and 2 bases at J, with 9 bases in the middle. Germline V gene lookup returns CDR1 SGHTA and CDR2 FQGNSA. The CDR3 DNA sequence: TGTGCCAGCACCGGGGCCCCCTACAATGAGCAGTTCTTC. Translated, it gives CASTGAPYNEQFF. The variable domain in full, completed from reference TRBV7-2 and TRBJ2-1, reads GAGVSQSPSNKVTEKGKDVELRCDPISGHTALYWYRQSLGQGLEFLIYFQGNSAPDKSGLPSDRFSAERTGGSVSTLTIQRTQQEDSAVYLCASTGAPYNEQFFGPGTRLTVL.

The rearrangement joins TRBV7-9 to TRBJ2-7; 9 positions agree with TRBD2. Germline CDR1 reads SEHNR; CDR2 reads FQNEAQ (reference sequence). The CDR3 is made up of 17 amino acids. J lost 6 bases, V lost 2 bases, and 14 bases had no gene match. CDR3 coding DNA: TGTGCCAGCAGCTTATCCCACGTTACCGGGACTAGCAGCGAGCAGTACTTC. As protein: CASSLSHVTGTSSEQYF.

The chain couples TRBV2 to TRBJ2-1; 7 positions agree with TRBD1. Germline V gene data show CDR1 as SNHLY and CDR2 as FYNNEI. This CDR3 has 15 residues. Unmatched junction bases numbered 13, after V lost 7 bases and J lost 7 bases. This chain's CDR3 is CASIWAGGLINEQFF. CDR3 in DNA: TGTGCCAGCATATGGGCAGGGGGTTTGATTAATGAGCAGTTCTTC.

The table lists this clonotype with a few counts. The chain couples TRBV5-5 to TRBJ1-2; tentative D call: TRBD1 (5 bases). Germline V lookup: CDR1 SGHKS, CDR2 YYEKEE (reference sequence). The germline V and J ends were trimmed by 4 bases and 8 bases, with 18 bases remaining between them. The CDR3 loop spans 14 amino acids. The CDR3 region has the DNA TGTGCCAGCAGCAGCAATGTCGGGGGAGGAGGCTACACCTTC. Translated, it gives CASSSNVGGGGYTF.

The chain employs TRBV20-1 and TRBJ1-1, with TRBD1 matching 10 bases. Germline V lookup: CDR1 DFQATT, CDR2 SNEGSKA (reference sequence). Trimming removed 4 bases from V and 3 bases from J; junction bases left unmatched: 11. The CDR3 runs 16 residues. CDR3 sequence: CSAMNPRQGADTEAFF. The CDR3 bases are TGCAGTGCTATGAACCCGAGACAGGGGGCGGACACTGAAGCTTTCTTT.